The next 13 T cell receptor beta chains were all read from a single sample in a study of OX40 agonist ivuxolimab in advanced cancers. Method: immunoSEQ multiplex PCR; TCRdb's copy keeps in-frame clones and lacks some. The table lists approximately 58,000 clones, under 95% of them singletons. The material was CD4+ or CD8+ T cells sorted from blood, obtained in a trial of the OX40 agonist ivuxolimab. The receptor set was obtained from an adult with an advanced solid tumor such as melanoma, head and neck, liver or kidney cancer.

This chain joins TRBV19 and TRBJ1-1, with D unclear. The germline V gene has CDR1 LNHDA and CDR2 SQIVND (reference sequence). V gave up 9 bases and J gave up 0 bases, with 11 bases separating them. The CDR3 contains 13 residues. CDR3 sequence reads: CARANLLNTEAFF. Here the CDR3 DNA reads TGTGCCAGAGCGAATTTATTGAACACTGAAGCTTTCTTT.

This clone was recorded once. The chain recombines TRBV27 with TRBJ2-5; no firm D call. V was shortened by 8 bases and J by 5 bases, with 12 bases between the two germline ends. The CDR3 runs 12 residues. The germline V gene has CDR1 MNHEY and CDR2 SMNVEV (reference sequence). The CDR3 loop is CASHDQSETQYF. The CDR3 DNA is TGTGCCAGCCACGACCAGTCGGAGACCCAGTACTTC.

This chain links TRBV25-1 with TRBJ1-2, with D unclear. This CDR3 comprises 11 residues. Germline V gene sequence: CDR1 MGHDK, CDR2 SYGVNS. V lost 8 bases to trimming and J lost 6 bases, with 10 bases between them. The CDR3 protein is CASSEVDGYTF. The CDR3 DNA follows: TGTGCCAGCTCAGAAGTCGATGGCTACACCTTC.

This clone has just a few counts. This chain uses TRBV6-1 with TRBJ1-5; no clear D. Per germline, CDR1 MNHNS and CDR2 SASEGT. The CDR3 covers 15 residues. Between the trimmed V and J ends, which lost 6 bases and 3 bases, there was a span of 15 bases. The CDR3 nucleotides read TGTGCCAGCAGGGTTGGGGATTTGGTCAATCAGCCCCAGCATTTT. Its translation is CASRVGDLVNQPQHF.

The rearrangement uses TRBV11-3 and TRBJ1-4, with D maybe TRBD1 (6 bases). Germline values: CDR1 SGHNT, CDR2 YENEEA. The CDR3 is made up of 19 amino acids. The V end lost 0 bases, the J end lost 0 bases, and 17 bases lay between the germline ends. This CDR3 reads CASSLDRRTAASTNEKLFF. CDR3 nucleotide sequence: TGTGCCAGCAGCTTAGATAGAAGGACAGCAGCATCAACTAATGAAAAACTGTTTTTT.

V usage is TRBV29-1 and J usage is TRBJ1-4; perhaps TRBD1 as D (6 bases). The V and J ends lost 2 bases and 8 bases respectively, with 18 bases between them. Germline loops: CDR1 SQVTM, CDR2 ANQGSEA. This CDR3 contains 15 residues. The CDR3 protein is CSVERGKHTGEKLFF. CDR3 in DNA: TGCAGCGTTGAAAGGGGGAAGCATACCGGGGAAAAACTGTTTTTT.

The V and J genes are TRBV5-1 and TRBJ2-7; 9 bases align to TRBD2. The CDR3 loop spans 15 amino acids. Trimming cost V 3 bases and J 4 bases; bases outside gene matches: 8. Looked up from germline, CDR1 is SGHRS and CDR2 is YFSETQ. In nucleotides, the CDR3 is TGCGCCAGCAGCTCTCGCGCTAGCGGGACTTACGAGCAGTACTTC. Its translation: CASSSRASGTYEQYF.

The chain couples TRBV10-1 to TRBJ2-7, with TRBD2 matching over 8 bases. The CDR3 sequence is 15 residues long. V trimming: 5 bases; J trimming: 2 bases; junction bases outside the gene matches: 8. Germline V gives CDR1 WNHNN, CDR2 SYGVQD (reference sequence). In nucleotides, the CDR3 is TGCGCCAGCAGTCCCAGCGGGAGCTGGCCCTACGAGCAGTACTTC. Encoded protein: CASSPSGSWPYEQYF.

The chain has TRBV6-5 and TRBJ2-5, with 12 bases matching TRBD2. Trimming cost V 0 bases and J 4 bases; bases outside gene matches: 0. CDR3 length: 15 residues. CDR1 is MNHEY, CDR2 SVGAGI, per germline. The CDR3 sequence: CASSYSGLAGETQYF. The DNA for the CDR3 is TGTGCCAGCAGTTACTCGGGACTAGCGGGAGAGACCCAGTACTTC.

V and J are TRBV29-1 and TRBJ2-1; unclear D gene. V lost 6 bases and J 7 bases, leaving 7 bases between the germline ends. This CDR3 has 10 residues. Germline CDR1 SQVTM, CDR2 ANQGSEA. The CDR3 bases are TGCAGCGTGGAGCTGAATGAGCAGTTCTTC. Protein: CSVELNEQFF.

V gene TRBV9 combines with J gene TRBJ1-1; D uncertain. This CDR3 is built from 15 residues. Germline V lookup: CDR1 SGDLS, CDR2 YYNGEE. The V end lost 0 bases, the J end lost 5 bases, and 14 bases lay between the germline ends. CDR3 region: CASSVGSSLGTEAFF. DNA of the CDR3: TGTGCCAGCAGCGTAGGGAGCAGCCTGGGGACTGAAGCTTTCTTT.

This clone occurred a few times. The rearrangement links TRBV18 to TRBJ2-3, with D perhaps matching TRBD2 (5 bases). V lost 3 bases, J lost 2 bases, and 12 bases lay in between. CDR1 is KGHSH and CDR2 is LQKENI in the germline V gene. The CDR3 contains 15 residues. CDR3 sequence: CASSPNDYFTDTQYF. CDR3 DNA sequence: TGTGCCAGCTCACCGAACGACTACTTCACAGATACGCAGTATTTT.

This chain's CDR3 is CASTWGPGGHNEQFF. CDR3 DNA: TGTGCCAGTACCTGGGGTCCGGGAGGGCACAATGAGCAGTTCTTC. The chain has TRBV19 and TRBJ2-1; 8 bases map to TRBD2. Germline lookup yields CDR1 LNHDA and CDR2 SQIVND (reference sequence). The CDR3 has 15 amino acids. Trimming took 7 bases from V and 5 from J; bases not matched to a gene: 10.